This passage covers 24 T cell receptor beta chains from one sample sequenced in a study of blood T cells in healthy people across ages. Then a second PCR, running roughly 6 to 11 cycles, was carried out with a sample-barcoded 5' primer and a J-beta primer mix. TCRdb reprocessed the 5' RACE reads via MiXCR and lists one record per CDR3 protein. Here the sample spans more than 500,000 distinct CDR3 sequences, 27% being singletons. Source material: blood. Source of these receptors: a woman aged 65 to 85 in good health.

This clonotype was detected a few times. This chain joins TRBV5-1 and TRBJ2-4; D not certain. V shed 3 bases and J shed 2 bases, with 6 bases lying between them. The germline gives CDR1 SGHRS, CDR2 YFSETQ. The CDR3 is made up of 13 amino acids. The CDR3 loop reads CASSSDTKNIQYF. CDR3 nucleotide sequence: TGCGCCAGCAGCTCGGATACCAAAAACATTCAGTACTTC.

This clonotype was counted between two and nine times. The chain couples TRBV4-3 to TRBJ2-7, with unresolved D. Germline loops: CDR1 LGHNA, CDR2 YSLEER. Trimming cost V 2 bases and J 5 bases, with 10 bases left between them. This CDR3 is 13 amino acids long. The DNA for the CDR3 is TGCGCCAGCAGCCAAAGGACGGCGCACGAGCAGTACTTC. Encoded protein: CASSQRTAHEQYF.

J is TRBJ1-3 and V is TRBV7-2; 8 bases align to TRBD1. CDR3 length equals 15 residues. V trimming: 5 bases; J trimming: 8 bases; junction bases outside the gene matches: 11. Germline values: CDR1 SGHTA, CDR2 FQGNSA. In nucleotides, the CDR3 is TGTGCCAGCAGCCCCCGTGTCGGGACAGGAGACACCATATATTTT. Translation: CASSPRVGTGDTIYF. Filled out from reference TRBV7-2 and TRBJ1-3, the complete variable domain reads GAGVSQSPSNKVTEKGKDVELRCDPISGHTALYWYRQSLGQGLEFLIYFQGNSAPDKSGLPSDRFSAERTGGSVSTLTIQRTQQEDSAVYLCASSPRVGTGDTIYFGEGSWLTVV.

Only a few counts were recorded for this clonotype. The gene calls are TRBV10-3 and TRBJ2-1, with D possibly matching TRBD1 (5 bases). The CDR3 length is 16 residues. Per the germline V gene, CDR1 is ENHRY and CDR2 is SYGVKD. Trimming removed 1 base at V and 15 bases at J, with 25 bases between. CDR3 sequence (DNA): TGTGCCATCAGTGAGTTCGAAGGGGCGGTTTTGGCCCCGTGGTTCTTC. It specifies CAISEFEGAVLAPWFF.

This clonotype was observed a few times. The V gene is TRBV20-1, the J gene TRBJ2-1, with D maybe TRBD2 (7 bases). Germline values: CDR1 DFQATT, CDR2 SNEGSKA (reference sequence). CDR3 length: 12 amino acids. V lost 3 bases, J lost 12 bases, and 15 bases lay in between. CDR3 coding DNA: TGCAGTGCTAGTCGCGGGGGCGAGGGGCAGTTCTTC. Its protein product is CSASRGGEGQFF.

The rearrangement joins TRBV20-1 to TRBJ1-1; TRBD1 might be the D (6 bases). The CDR3 consists of 13 residues. Trimming cost V 3 bases and J 11 bases, with 19 bases left between them. Per germline, CDR1 DFQATT and CDR2 SNEGSKA (reference sequence). Here the CDR3 reads CSARHSGQGSAFF. The CDR3 nucleotides are TGCAGTGCTAGGCATTCTGGGCAGGGGAGCGCTTTCTTT.

The chain joins TRBV7-2 to TRBJ2-7; D possibly corresponds to TRBD2 (5 bases). The V gene lost 3 bases and the J gene lost 0 bases, with 9 bases spanning the gap. Germline CDR1 reads SGHTA; CDR2 reads FQGNSA. The CDR3 is 14 amino acids. Here the CDR3 reads CASSFMGSSYEQYF. The CDR3 DNA follows: TGTGCCAGCAGCTTTATGGGGAGCTCCTACGAGCAGTACTTC. Based on the CDR3 plus reference TRBV7-2 and TRBJ2-7, the full variable domain is GAGVSQSPSNKVTEKGKDVELRCDPISGHTALYWYRQSLGQGLEFLIYFQGNSAPDKSGLPSDRFSAERTGGSVSTLTIQRTQQEDSAVYLCASSFMGSSYEQYFGPGTRLTVT.

The CDR3 DNA follows: TGTGCCAGCAGCCCTACTATTGGGGGGTACAATGAGCAGTTCTTC. The encoded protein is CASSPTIGGYNEQFF. The chain couples TRBV11-2 to TRBJ2-1; a weak D match, TRBD2 (6 bases). This CDR3 has 15 amino acids. The germline V gene has CDR1 SGHAT and CDR2 FQNNGV. The V end was cut by 5 bases, the J end by 4 bases, with 15 bases between.

The CDR3 DNA reads TGCAGTGCTAGCCCCTGGGGCAGGGGATTCCAAGAGACCCAGTACTTC. This gives the protein CSASPWGRGFQETQYF. The V gene is TRBV20-1, the J gene TRBJ2-5, with D perhaps matching TRBD1 (6 bases). The V end was cut by 3 bases, the J end by 1 base, with 18 bases between. This CDR3 has 16 amino acids. The germline V gene has CDR1 DFQATT and CDR2 SNEGSKA (reference sequence).

This clonotype was observed a few times. The chain combines TRBV4-1 with TRBJ1-4; TRBD1 might be the D (6 bases). The V end lost 6 bases, the J end lost 5 bases, and 13 bases lay between the germline ends. The CDR3 is 14 residues long. Germline V gene lookup returns CDR1 MGHRA and CDR2 YSYEKL. The CDR3 loop reads CASRPGGRNEKLFF. In DNA form, the CDR3 reads TGCGCCAGCAGACCTGGGGGGCGAAATGAAAAACTGTTTTTT.

This chain joins TRBV6-2 or TRBV6-3 and TRBJ2-7; no definite D call. This CDR3 contains 18 residues. Germline CDR1 reads MNHEY; CDR2 reads SVGEGT. The V end lost 0 bases, the J end lost 3 bases, and 21 bases lay between the germline ends. In DNA form, the CDR3 reads TGTGCCAGCAGTTACTCGACCCTAAGGGCCGCAACCCTCTACGAGCAGTACTTC. This gives the protein CASSYSTLRAATLYEQYF.

This chain links TRBV5-1 with TRBJ2-5; 10 bases fit TRBD2. Per germline, CDR1 SGHRS and CDR2 YFSETQ. The CDR3 loop spans 17 amino acids. After removal of 0 bases from V and 1 base from J, the junction contained 6 bases not matched to a gene. Here the CDR3 DNA reads TGCGCCAGCAGCTTGGGTGCTAGCGGGGGTAGCCAAGAGACCCAGTACTTC. Protein sequence: CASSLGASGGSQETQYF.

This chain links TRBV29-1 with TRBJ2-7; weak D call: TRBD1 (6 bases). CDR3 length equals 12 residues. V lost 8 bases, J lost 2 bases, and 13 bases lay in between. Looked up from germline, CDR1 is SQVTM and CDR2 is ANQGSEA. DNA for the CDR3: TGCAGCTGGGGGCAGTCCCCCTACGAGCAGTACTTC. Translated: CSWGQSPYEQYF.

CDR3: CASSQVRSAGDSPLHF. The CDR3 DNA is TGCGCCAGCAGCCAAGTCAGGTCTGCGGGAGATTCACCCCTCCACTTT. The gene calls are TRBV4-3 and TRBJ1-6; D uncertain. Germline V gene lookup returns CDR1 LGHNA and CDR2 YSLEER. Trimming pared 1 base from V and 8 bases from J, leaving 15 bases between. The length of the CDR3 is 16 residues.

The chain couples TRBV6-1 to TRBJ2-5; maybe TRBD1 (5 bases). Per the germline V gene, CDR1 is MNHNS and CDR2 is SASEGT. This CDR3 contains 13 residues. V lost 1 base and J lost 4, with 7 bases in between. The CDR3 DNA follows: TGTGCCAGCAGTGAAGGAAGGGGAGAGACCCAGTACTTC. This sequence encodes CASSEGRGETQYF.

This chain links TRBV5-5 with TRBJ1-5, with D possibly TRBD1 on 5 matching bases. This CDR3 is 16 amino acids long. Germline V gene lookup returns CDR1 SGHKS and CDR2 YYEKEE (reference sequence). V was trimmed by 2 bases and J by 2 bases, leaving 14 bases between them. The CDR3 nucleotides are TGTGCCAGCAGCTTCCAGCTTGGGACGGGCAATCAGCCCCAGCATTTT. It encodes CASSFQLGTGNQPQHF.

This rearrangement joins TRBV12-5 to TRBJ2-7; possible D gene TRBD2, 6 bases. Germline V gene lookup returns CDR1 LGHNT and CDR2 FRNRAP. V was cut by 6 bases and J by 0 bases, with 12 bases left in between. This CDR3 has 14 amino acids. CDR3 sequence: CASGPRDSSYEQYF. The CDR3 DNA follows: TGTGCTAGTGGCCCGAGGGACTCCTCCTACGAGCAGTACTTC.

This clonotype has only a few counts. V gene TRBV12-3 or TRBV12-4 combines with J gene TRBJ2-2, with D uncertain. V gave up 3 bases and J gave up 6 bases, with 11 bases separating them. The CDR3 extends over 14 amino acids. Written as DNA, the CDR3 is TGTGCCAGCAGTTTTTCCCCAGGCCCCGGGGAGCTGTTTTTT. This codes for CASSFSPGPGELFF.

This clonotype has more than one count but fewer than ten. This chain uses TRBV6-1 with TRBJ1-2; D uncertain. Trimming took 10 bases from V and 6 from J, leaving 18 bases between them. Looked up from germline, CDR1 is MNHNS and CDR2 is SASEGT. CDR3 length equals 13 residues. In DNA form, the CDR3 reads TGTGCCATTTCCTCCGGTGGGGATCATGGCTACACCTTC. Its translation is CAISSGGDHGYTF.

This chain connects TRBV28 to TRBJ1-2; D unclear. With 3 bases removed from V and 4 bases from J, the gap between germline ends came to 12 bases. CDR1 MDHEN and CDR2 SYDVKM come from the germline V gene. CDR3 length: 14 residues. In nucleotides, the CDR3 is TGTGCCAGCAGTTTTGTGGAGCGGGGCTATGGCTACACCTTC. It is translated as CASSFVERGYGYTF.

This clonotype was observed a handful of times. V gene TRBV18 combines with J gene TRBJ1-1; D ambiguous. The CDR3 loop spans 15 amino acids. Germline V gene sequence: CDR1 KGHSH, CDR2 LQKENI. V was clipped by 0 bases and J by 1 base, with 9 bases between them. DNA for the CDR3: TGTGCCAGCTCACCACCAATCGTGGGGAACACTGAAGCTTTCTTT. It yields the protein CASSPPIVGNTEAFF. The whole variable domain, filled in from reference TRBV18 and TRBJ1-1, reads NAGVMQNPRHLVRRRGQEARLRCSPMKGHSHVYWYRQLPEEGLKFMVYLQKENIIDESGMPKERFSAEFPKEGPSILRIQQVVRGDSAAYFCASSPPIVGNTEAFFGQGTRLTVV.

The table lists this clonotype with a few counts. The chain carries TRBV2 and TRBJ1-1; 9 nucleotides agree with TRBD1. Germline assignment: CDR1 SNHLY and CDR2 FYNNEI. V shed 5 bases and J 6 bases; nucleotides not matched to a gene: 10. The CDR3 is 15 amino acids. The CDR3 coding sequence is TGTGCCAGCAGTCGCCCTGACAGGGGGGAAGCTGAAGCTTTCTTT. Protein: CASSRPDRGEAEAFF.

This clonotype appeared a few times. This chain joins TRBV6-2 or TRBV6-3 and TRBJ2-7; 7 positions match TRBD1. V shed 4 bases and J 3 bases; nucleotides not matched to a gene: 6. Germline loops: CDR1 MNHEY, CDR2 SVGEGT. This CDR3 spans 14 amino acids. CDR3 sequence reads: CASSWDSPNYEQYF. In DNA, the CDR3 is TGTGCCAGCAGTTGGGACAGCCCGAACTACGAGCAGTACTTC.

This clonotype was detected a few times. This chain uses TRBV7-2 with TRBJ2-7, with D possibly being TRBD2 (5 bases). CDR3 length equals 17 residues. Trimming left V 0 bases short and J 3 bases short, with 18 bases between. The germline CDR1 and CDR2 sequences are SGHTA and FQGNSA. CDR3 sequence (DNA): TGTGCCAGCAGCTTAGCAGGGTTCGGTCAGACTAACTACGAGCAGTACTTC. Its translation is CASSLAGFGQTNYEQYF. Full variable domain (rest looked up from reference TRBV7-2 and TRBJ2-7): GAGVSQSPSNKVTEKGKDVELRCDPISGHTALYWYRQSLGQGLEFLIYFQGNSAPDKSGLPSDRFSAERTGGSVSTLTIQRTQQEDSAVYLCASSLAGFGQTNYEQYFGPGTRLTVT.